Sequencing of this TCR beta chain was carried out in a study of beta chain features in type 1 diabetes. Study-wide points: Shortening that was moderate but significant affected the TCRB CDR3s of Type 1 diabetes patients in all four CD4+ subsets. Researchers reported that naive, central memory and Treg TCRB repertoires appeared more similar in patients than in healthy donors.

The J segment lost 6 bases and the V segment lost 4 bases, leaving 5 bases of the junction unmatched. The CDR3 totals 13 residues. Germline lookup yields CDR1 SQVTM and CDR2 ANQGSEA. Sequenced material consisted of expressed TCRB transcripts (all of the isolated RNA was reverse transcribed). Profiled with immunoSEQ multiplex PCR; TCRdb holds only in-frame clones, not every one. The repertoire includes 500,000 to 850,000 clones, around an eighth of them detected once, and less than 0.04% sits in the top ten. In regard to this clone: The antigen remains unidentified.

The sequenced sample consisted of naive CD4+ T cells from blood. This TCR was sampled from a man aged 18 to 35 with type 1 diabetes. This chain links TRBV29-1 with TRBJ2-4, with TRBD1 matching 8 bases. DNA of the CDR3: TGCAGCGTTGCGGAAACAGGGGGAAACATTCAGTACTTC. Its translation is CSVAETGGNIQYF.